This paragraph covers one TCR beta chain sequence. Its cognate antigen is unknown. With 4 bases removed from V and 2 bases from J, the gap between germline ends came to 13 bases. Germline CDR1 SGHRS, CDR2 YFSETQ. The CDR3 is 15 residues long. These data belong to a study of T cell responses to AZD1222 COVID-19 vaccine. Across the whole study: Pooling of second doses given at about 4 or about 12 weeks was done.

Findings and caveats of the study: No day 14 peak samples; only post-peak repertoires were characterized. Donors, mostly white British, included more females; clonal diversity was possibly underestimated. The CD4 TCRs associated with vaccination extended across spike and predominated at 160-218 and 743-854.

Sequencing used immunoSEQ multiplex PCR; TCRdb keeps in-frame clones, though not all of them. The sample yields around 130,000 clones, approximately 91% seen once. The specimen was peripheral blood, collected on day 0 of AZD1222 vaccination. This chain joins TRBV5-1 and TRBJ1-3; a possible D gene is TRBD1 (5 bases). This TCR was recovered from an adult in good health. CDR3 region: CASSPGGAAGNTIYF. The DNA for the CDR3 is TGCGCCAGCAGCCCCGGAGGGGCGGCTGGAAACACCATATATTTT. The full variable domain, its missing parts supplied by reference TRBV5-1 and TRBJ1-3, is KAGVTQTPRYLIKTRGQQVTLSCSPISGHRSVSWYQQTPGQGLQFLFEYFSETQRNKGNFPGRFSGRQFSNSRSEMNVSTLELGDSALYLCASSPGGAAGNTIYFGEGSWLTVV.